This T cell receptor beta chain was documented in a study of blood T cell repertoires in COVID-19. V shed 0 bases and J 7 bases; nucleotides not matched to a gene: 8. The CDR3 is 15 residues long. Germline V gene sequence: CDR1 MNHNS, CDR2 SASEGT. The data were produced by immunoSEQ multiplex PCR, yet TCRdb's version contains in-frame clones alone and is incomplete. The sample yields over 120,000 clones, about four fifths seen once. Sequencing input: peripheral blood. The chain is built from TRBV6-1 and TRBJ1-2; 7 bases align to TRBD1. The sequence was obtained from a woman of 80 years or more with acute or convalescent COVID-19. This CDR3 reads CASSEAGDRVFGYTF. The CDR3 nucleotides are TGTGCCAGCAGTGAAGCGGGTGACAGGGTGTTTGGCTACACCTTC.